This TCR beta chain was documented in a study of CD8 T cells in ankylosing spondylitis. Quantitative 5'-RACE with molecular barcodes generated TCR beta libraries. Each CDR3 protein gets one entry after TCRdb re-called the 5' RACE reads with MiXCR. The sample consists of 250,000 or so distinct CDR3 sequences, under 12% of them appearing once. For this clonotype: Its antigen remains unidentified.

The CDR3 length is 17 residues. V dropped 2 bases and J dropped 7; count of bases not matched to a gene: 8. Germline CDR1 WSHSY, CDR2 SAAADI. General study points: As for the disease-linked clones, they showed a CD8+ phenotype and occurred at relatively low frequencies in peripheral blood. Fewer than ten highly homologous variants made up a TCR beta motif, and this motif appeared characteristic of ankylosing spondylitis blood. Prior literature has documented some motif variants in synovial fluid and blood from reactive arthritis.

V gene TRBV10-2 combines with J gene TRBJ2-1; TRBD2 matches at 13 bases. The sequenced sample was blood, either unsorted or a sorted T cell fraction (not recorded which). This TCR was sampled from a male donor with ankylosing spondylitis or in good health (not recorded which). The CDR3: CASSEPTSGGYANEQFF. CDR3 DNA sequence: TGCGCCAGCAGTGAGCCGACTAGCGGGGGGTACGCGAATGAGCAGTTCTTC.